This is a list of T cell receptor beta chains from one sample in a study of blood T cell repertoires in COVID-19. Only in-frame clones appear in the TCRdb table, and some are missing; sequencing was by immunoSEQ multiplex PCR. The sample has about 330,000 clones, roughly 87% seen once. The specimen was peripheral blood. These receptor sequences come from a man aged 30 to 39 with COVID-19, enrolled during active disease. The CDR3 runs from the conserved cysteine through the conserved F or W. D genes are given only for firm matches. The size field is filled for only some rows; it gives once, few, many or a size class.

j_gene | abundance | v_gene | d_gene | CDR3nt | CDR3aa
TRBJ2-5 | - | TRBV28 | TRBD2 | TGTGCCAGCAGTTTTCGGGAGGGGAGAGGGCAAGAGACCCAGTACTTC | CASSFREGRGQETQYF
TRBJ2-2 | - | TRBV27 | - | TGTGCCAGCAGTCCCTTAAGACGGGAGTGGGGCACCGGGGAGCTGTTTTTT | CASSPLRREWGTGELFF
TRBJ2-7 | - | TRBV27 | TRBD2 | TGTGCCAGCAGCCGGACTAGATACTCCTACGAGCAGTACTTC | CASSRTRYSYEQYF
TRBJ2-1 | - | TRBV4-1 | - | TGCGCCAGCAGCCACCCTTCAGGGGTAGGAAGTCGGAATGAGCAGTTCTTC | CASSHPSGVGSRNEQFF
TRBJ1-1 | - | TRBV27 | - | TGTGCCAGCAGTTTAGGCTGGTCCTCTTTGAACACTGAAGCTTTCTTT | CASSLGWSSLNTEAFF
TRBJ2-3 | once | TRBV5-1 | TRBD1 | TGCGCCAGCAGCCCGGGACAGGGGCAAGATACGCAGTATTTT | CASSPGQGQDTQYF
TRBJ2-2 | - | TRBV7-3 | - | TGTGCCAGCAGCCTAGCGACGAACACCGGGGAGCTGTTTTTT | CASSLATNTGELFF
TRBJ2-7 | - | TRBV28 | TRBD1 | TGTGCCAGCCGGACAGGGCGGAACGAGCAGTACTTC | CASRTGRNEQYF
TRBJ1-4 | - | TRBV5-4 | - | TGTGCCAGCAGCTCACAGGGATTTAATGAAAAACTGTTTTTT | CASSSQGFNEKLFF
TRBJ2-5 | - | TRBV5-1 | TRBD2 | TGCGCCAGCAGCTTGGATCCGGGAGGTGAGACCCAGTACTTC | CASSLDPGGETQYF
TRBJ1-2 | - | TRBV6-5 | - | TGTGCCAGCGGGACTCCCGGACGTGATAACTATGGCTACACCTTC | CASGTPGRDNYGYTF
TRBJ1-1 | once | TRBV7-2 | TRBD1 | TGTGCCAGCAGCCGGGGACAGGGGGGGCACACTGAAGCTTTCTTT | CASSRGQGGHTEAFF
TRBJ1-6 | - | TRBV4-3 | TRBD1 | TGCGCCAGCAGCCAAGGACAGGGGTGGTCCCTCCACTTT | CASSQGQGWSLHF
TRBJ1-6 | - | TRBV5-8 | TRBD1 | TGTGCCAGCAGCTTGGCTGGGGACAGGGGCCATTCACCCCTCCACTTT | CASSLAGDRGHSPLHF
TRBJ1-5 | - | TRBV11-3 | TRBD1 | TGTGCCAGCAGCTTACAGGACAGGGTTAAATCTAGCAATCAGCCCCAGCATTTT | CASSLQDRVKSSNQPQHF
TRBJ1-5 | few | TRBV2 | - | TGTGCCAGCAGTGAGTTCGCGGGGCTCAATCAGCCCCAGCATTTT | CASSEFAGLNQPQHF
TRBJ2-1 | - | TRBV11-3 | - | TGTGCCAGCAGCTCCCAATACAATGAGCAGTTCTTC | CASSSQYNEQFF
TRBJ1-5 | few | TRBV7-2 | TRBD1 | TGTGCCAGCAGTTTTACGGGACAGGGGGCGTGGCAGCCCCAGCATTTT | CASSFTGQGAWQPQHF
TRBJ1-2 | - | TRBV5-1 | - | TGCGCCAGCAGCTTAGGACAGAACTATGGCTACACCTTC | CASSLGQNYGYTF
TRBJ1-5 | - | TRBV7-9 | - | TGTGCCAGCAGCTTAAAAGGGGCCAATCAGCCCCAGCATTTT | CASSLKGANQPQHF
TRBJ2-4 | - | TRBV4-3 | TRBD1 | TGCGCCAGCAGCCATGGACAGGGTAAGGACAAAAACATTCAGTACTTC | CASSHGQGKDKNIQYF
TRBJ2-7 | - | TRBV7-9 | TRBD1 | TGTGCCAGCAGCTTAGCCTCCGGGACAGGGGCGAAGCAGTACTTC | CASSLASGTGAKQYF
TRBJ2-7 | - | TRBV7-6 | TRBD1 | TGTGCCAGCAGCTTGGGCCAGGGGGCAGGGGCCTACGAGCAGTACTTC | CASSLGQGAGAYEQYF
TRBJ2-1 | - | TRBV28 | - | TGTGCCAGCAGGAGATATAGTGAGCAGTTCTTC | CASRRYSEQFF
TRBJ2-1 | - | TRBV4-3 | TRBD1 | TGCGCCAGCAGCCCAGACAGGGGTCCCTACAATGAGCAGTTCTTC | CASSPDRGPYNEQFF
TRBJ1-6 | - | TRBV18 | - | TGTGCCAGCTCACCACTTTCTCCCAGGTCAGGAGGTTCACCCCTCCACTTT | CASSPLSPRSGGSPLHF
TRBJ2-3 | - | TRBV19 | - | TGTGCCAGCAAAAACAGGGCTTCCACAGATACGCAGTATTTT | CASKNRASTDTQYF
TRBJ2-7 | - | TRBV7-9 | - | TGTGCCAGCAGCCAAATACAGGGCGCCTACGAGCAGTACTTC | CASSQIQGAYEQYF
TRBJ2-5 | few | TRBV28 | TRBD2 | TGTGCCAGCAGTTTAAGCTCGGGGGGAGAGACCCAGTACTTC | CASSLSSGGETQYF
TRBJ1-3 | - | TRBV4-3 | - | TGCGCCAGCAGCCACAGGGGCCCATACTCTGGAAACACCATATATTTT | CASSHRGPYSGNTIYF
TRBJ2-7 | - | TRBV10-3 | TRBD2 | TGTGCCATCAGGGCCGGGGTCGGGAGGGCCGCCCAATACTACGAGCAGTACTTC | CAIRAGVGRAAQYYEQYF
TRBJ2-5 | - | TRBV14 | - | TGTGCCAGCAGCCAAGAGGGGGCGAGATCCCAGTACTTC | CASSQEGARSQYF
TRBJ2-2 | - | TRBV19 | TRBD1 | TGTGCCAGTAGTGTACACAGGGGGCAGGTTCAGTGGCGGAGGACCGGGGAGCTGTTTTTT | CASSVHRGQVQWRRTGELFF
TRBJ1-1 | - | TRBV5-4 | - | TGTGCCAGCAGCTTGGCAGACGGGAATGAAGCTTTCTTT | CASSLADGNEAFF
TRBJ2-5 | once | TRBV28 | - | TGTGCCAGCACCGTAAGTGGGGCAGAGGTGGAGACCCAGTACTTC | CASTVSGAEVETQYF
TRBJ1-3 | - | TRBV4-2 | - | TGTGCCAGCAGCCCCCGGGACCCCGGGGGGCGAAACACCATATATTTT | CASSPRDPGGRNTIYF
TRBJ2-5 | - | TRBV29-1 | TRBD1 | TGCAGCGTGAAGGGACAGTTTAAAGAGACCCAGTACTTC | CSVKGQFKETQYF
TRBJ1-6 | - | TRBV7-6 | TRBD1 | TGTGCCAGCAGCTTATACGGACAGGCAAATTCACCCCTCCACTTT | CASSLYGQANSPLHF
TRBJ1-3 | - | TRBV5-1 | - | TGCGCCAGCAGCTTGGTACCCGGGACAATGATTGGAAACACCATATATTTT | CASSLVPGTMIGNTIYF
TRBJ1-5 | - | TRBV7-9 | TRBD1 | TGTGCCAGCAGCCGCGACAGGGCCAATCAGCCCCAGCATTTT | CASSRDRANQPQHF
TRBJ2-1 | - | TRBV25-1 | - | TGTGCCAGCAGTGAGTCACAGAAGGTCAATGAGCAGTTCTTC | CASSESQKVNEQFF
TRBJ2-5 | - | TRBV6-6 | TRBD1 | TGTGCCAGCAGTGACAGGGGAGAGACCCAGTACTTC | CASSDRGETQYF
TRBJ2-7 | - | TRBV19 | - | TGTGCCAGGGAAAAGGCCCGGGGGTTCTACGAGCAGTACTTC | CAREKARGFYEQYF
TRBJ2-7 | - | TRBV18 | - | TGTGCCAGCTCACCACGACCCAGCGGCCACGAGCAGTACTTC | CASSPRPSGHEQYF